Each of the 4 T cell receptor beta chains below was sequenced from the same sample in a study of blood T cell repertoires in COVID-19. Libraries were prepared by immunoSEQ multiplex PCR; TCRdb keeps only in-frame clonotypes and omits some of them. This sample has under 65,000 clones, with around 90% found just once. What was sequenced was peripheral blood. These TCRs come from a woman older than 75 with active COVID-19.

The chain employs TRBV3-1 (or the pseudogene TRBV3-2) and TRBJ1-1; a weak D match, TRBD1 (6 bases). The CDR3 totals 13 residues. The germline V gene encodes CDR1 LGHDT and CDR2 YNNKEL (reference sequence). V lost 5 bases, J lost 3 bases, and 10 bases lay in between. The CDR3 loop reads CASSNTGYTEAFF. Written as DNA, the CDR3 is TGTGCCAGCAGCAATACAGGGTACACTGAAGCTTTCTTT.

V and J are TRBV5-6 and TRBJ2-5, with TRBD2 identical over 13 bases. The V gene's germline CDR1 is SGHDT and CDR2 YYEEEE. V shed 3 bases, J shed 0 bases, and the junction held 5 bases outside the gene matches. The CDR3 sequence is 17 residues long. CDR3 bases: TGTGCCAGCAGCTACCGGACTAGCGGGGGCCACCAAGAGACCCAGTACTTC. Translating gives CASSYRTSGGHQETQYF.

CDR3 sequence (DNA): TGTGCCAGCAGTTTCAATGCGGGCCATGGCTACACCTTC. It codes for CASSFNAGHGYTF. The chain employs TRBV12-3 or TRBV12-4 and TRBJ1-2; D unclear. The CDR3 has 13 residues. Deletions cut 3 bases from V and 6 bases from J, with 11 bases between.

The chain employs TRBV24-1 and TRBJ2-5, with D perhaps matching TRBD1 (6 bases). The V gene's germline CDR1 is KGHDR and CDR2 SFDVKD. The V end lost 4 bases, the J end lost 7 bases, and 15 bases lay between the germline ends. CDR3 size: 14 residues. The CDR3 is CATSDPGQPRTQYF. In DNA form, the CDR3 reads TGTGCCACCAGTGACCCTGGACAGCCACGGACCCAGTACTTC.